The 16 T cell receptor beta chains below come from one sample, sequenced in a study of blood T cells in healthy people across ages. A second PCR of about 7 to 11 cycles used a sample-barcoded 5' primer and a J-beta primer mix. TCRdb redid the calling of the 5' RACE reads with MiXCR, one entry per CDR3 protein. The data show approximately 800,000 distinct CDR3 sequences, with 62% seen just once and 28% held by the top ten. The sample consisted of blood. The receptor source for this set is a man aged 25 to 40 in good health.

The V and J genes are TRBV11-3 and TRBJ2-1; D might be TRBD1 (6 bases). CDR1 is SGHNT, CDR2 YENEEA, per germline. V lost 8 bases and J lost 0, with 11 bases in between. The CDR3 consists of 14 residues. The CDR3 DNA is TGTGCCAGCTCGACAGGTAGCTCCTACAATGAGCAGTTCTTC. Encoded protein: CASSTGSSYNEQFF.

V and J are TRBV7-2 and TRBJ2-7; no clear D. This CDR3 spans 16 amino acids. V shed 5 bases and J shed 0 bases, with 17 bases lying between them. CDR1 and CDR2 (germline): SGHTA, FQGNSA. CDR3 sequence: CASSPGSPYSSYEQYF. CDR3 coding DNA: TGTGCCAGCAGCCCCGGTAGTCCCTACAGCTCCTACGAGCAGTACTTC.

V gene TRBV9 combines with J gene TRBJ2-5, with 10 bases aligning to TRBD1. The end of the DNA fits TRBJ2-7 better, so the J call may be wrong. Per the germline V gene, CDR1 is SGDLS and CDR2 is YYNGEE. This CDR3 contains 15 residues. In DNA, the CDR3 is TGTGCCAGCAGCGTAGGGAGGGACAGGGGATACGAGCAGTACTTC. Protein sequence: CASSVGRDRGYEQYF.

This clonotype was detected a few times. CDR3 nucleotides: TGCGCCAGCAGCCAAGATCTCGGCCCCTGGGAAGAGACCCAGTACTTC. Amino acids: CASSQDLGPWEETQYF. The chain couples TRBV4-3 to TRBJ2-5; D unresolved. CDR1 is LGHNA, CDR2 YSLEER, per germline. The V end lost 0 bases, the J end lost 3 bases, and 14 bases lay between the germline ends. This CDR3 contains 16 residues.

This clonotype was picked up a small number of times. The rearrangement joins TRBV4-2 to TRBJ1-2; no clear D gene. Trimming cost V 3 bases and J 10 bases, with 24 bases left between them. Germline lookup yields CDR1 LGHNA and CDR2 YNFKEQ. The CDR3 totals 16 residues. DNA of the CDR3: TGTGCCAGCAGCCAGCCCCACGAAGGAGTAGAAGAGCCCTACACCTTC. It specifies CASSQPHEGVEEPYTF.

This clonotype was detected once. The V and J genes are TRBV7-9 and TRBJ1-5; D unresolved. V lost 8 bases to trimming and J lost 3 bases, with 17 bases between them. CDR1 and CDR2 (germline): SEHNR, FQNEAQ (reference sequence). This CDR3 is 15 amino acids long. The CDR3 DNA follows: TGTGCCAGCTATCGGGGTTGGTGGAACAATCAGCCCCAGCATTTT. This encodes CASYRGWWNNQPQHF.

This chain connects TRBV5-1 to TRBJ2-7; D may be TRBD1 or TRBD2 (6 bases each). V was shortened by 0 bases and J by 2 bases, with 12 bases between the two germline ends. The CDR3 consists of 15 residues. Germline CDR1 SGHRS, CDR2 YFSETQ. The CDR3 coding sequence is TGCGCCAGCAGCTTGGCCGTGGGGGGCACCTACGAGCAGTACTTC. Its translation: CASSLAVGGTYEQYF.

This sequence joins TRBV30 and TRBJ2-3, with 7 bases that match TRBD1. The CDR3 runs to 15 residues. Germline CDR1 GTSNPN, CDR2 SVGIG (reference sequence). The V gene end was trimmed by 3 bases and the J gene end by 0 bases; junction bases not matched to a gene: 6. CDR3 bases: TGTGCCTGGAGCGGGACAGAGCATAGCACAGATACGCAGTATTTT. Its protein product is CAWSGTEHSTDTQYF.

As to this clonotype: The junction departs from the called germline gene at one end, perhaps through a read error. This sequence joins TRBV7-9 and TRBJ2-1; D unclear. This CDR3 contains 13 residues. Germline V gene sequence: CDR1 SEHNR, CDR2 FQNEAQ (reference sequence). The CDR3: CASSSVADNGQFF. The CDR3 DNA reads TGTGCCAGCAGCTCGGTGGCCGACAATGGGCAGTTCTTC.

The chain couples TRBV11-2 to TRBJ1-2; no definite D call. CDR1 SGHAT and CDR2 FQNNGV come from the germline V gene. This CDR3 comprises 19 residues. Trimming stripped 1 base from V and 3 bases from J, with 24 bases between. The CDR3 is CASSLAVEVIPLSHYGYTF. CDR3 nucleotides: TGTGCCAGCAGCTTAGCGGTGGAGGTTATCCCACTGTCCCACTATGGCTACACCTTC.

Of note for this clonotype: Sequence at one end of the junction differs from germline and may be a read error. The chain has TRBV5-1 and TRBJ2-1; 12 nucleotides agree with TRBD2. Germline V gene lookup returns CDR1 SGHRS and CDR2 YFSETQ. This CDR3 is 16 amino acids long. Here the CDR3 reads CANSSLAGGTNNEQFF. The CDR3 DNA is TGCGCCAACAGCTCTCTAGCGGGGGGGACAAACAATGAGCAGTTCTTC.

About this clonotype itself: The junction and the germline gene differ at one end; a read error may be behind it. The chain uses TRBV18 and TRBJ2-7, with D possibly TRBD1 on 5 matching bases. From germline, CDR1 is KGHSH and CDR2 LQKENI. The length of the CDR3 is 15 residues. The DNA for the CDR3 is TGTGCCAGCTCACCAGCGCAGGGAAGGACCTACAAGCAGTACTTC. Its protein product is CASSPAQGRTYKQYF.

The V and J genes are TRBV9 and TRBJ2-1; TRBD1 aligns across 8 bases. Germline V lookup: CDR1 SGDLS, CDR2 YYNGEE. The J segment lost 4 bases and the V segment lost 3 bases, leaving 3 bases of the junction unmatched. This CDR3 comprises 14 residues. The CDR3 region is CASSAHRGYNEQFF. The DNA for the CDR3 is TGTGCCAGCAGCGCCCACAGGGGGTACAATGAGCAGTTCTTC.

This clonotype has only a few counts. CDR3 DNA sequence: TGCAGCGTTGGGGCTGAAGAGACCCAGTACTTC. Translated, it gives CSVGAEETQYF. The chain uses TRBV29-1 and TRBJ2-5; D ambiguous. V dropped 4 bases and J dropped 3 bases, with 6 bases sitting between them. In germline, CDR1 is SQVTM, CDR2 ANQGSEA. The CDR3 is made up of 11 amino acids. The full variable domain, its missing parts supplied by reference TRBV29-1 and TRBJ2-5, is SAVISQKPSRDICQRGTSLTIQCQVDSQVTMMFWYRQQPGQSLTLIATANQGSEATYESGFVIDKFPISRPNLTFSTLTVSNMSPEDSSIYLCSVGAEETQYFGPGTRLLVL.

This clonotype was seen more than once but under ten times. The chain employs TRBV25-1 and TRBJ2-5, with D tentatively TRBD1 (6 bases). CDR1 is MGHDK, CDR2 SYGVNS, per germline. The V and J ends lost 4 bases and 1 base respectively, with 10 bases between them. The CDR3 has 14 amino acids. The chain's CDR3 is CASSGGHSQETQYF. CDR3 coding DNA: TGTGCCAGCAGTGGGGGACATTCCCAAGAGACCCAGTACTTC.

The J gene is TRBJ1-6, the V gene TRBV20-1; no definite D call. The V end was cut by 7 bases, the J end by 6 bases, with 7 bases between. This CDR3 is 11 amino acids long. Germline V lookup: CDR1 DFQATT, CDR2 SNEGSKA (reference sequence). The CDR3 bases are TGCAGTGTTCGAGTTAATTCACCCCTCCACTTT. Amino acids: CSVRVNSPLHF.